Listed below are T cell receptor beta chains from one sample, sequenced in a study of cytomegalovirus exposure and HLA in healthy donors. Here immunoSEQ multiplex PCR was the method, and the copy in TCRdb shows in-frame clones only, minus some. The sample yields more than 150,000 clones, 75% to 85% seen once. Sequencing was performed on PBMCs. These TCRs come from a man in his late teens or twenties in good health and CMV-seronegative. Both conserved end residues are trimmed from each CDR3. Fields, in order: CDR3 length, V gene, CDR3 protein.

13	TRBV9	ASSARGTGRYGYT
13	TRBV18	ASSQTTTGNSEAF
13	TRBV6-6	ASSYSTSGGYEQY
15	TRBV15	ATSRDSVGSGGMRKF
12	TRBV18	ASSVQGVNTEAF
14	TRBV4-1	ASSHPTGNSGNTIY
15	TRBV7-7	ASSYILAGGRTDTQY
9	TRBV30	AWGPSGELF
12	TRBV5-6	ASSLAGRSYEQY
15	TRBV18	ASSPFGGGGSNQPQH
12	TRBV2	ATSLTGMAYEQY
15	TRBV12-5	ASGLVDRDVFTDTQY
12	TRBV10-3	ATMGRDSNQPQH
14	TRBV14	ASSQPGQGYDSPLH
11	TRBV25-1	ASSAGDKNIQY
9	TRBV20-1	SARAGTERH
17	TRBV12-5	ASGLGRTSGGTEQETQY
15	TRBV5-4	ASSFYGGLAGVGEQY
14	TRBV19	ASSAQPGLAVETQY
14	TRBV13	ASSILSGGPPDTQY
12	TRBV30	AWGTGTFSYEQY
12	TRBV5-4	ASSTLGGAYEQY
16	TRBV7-7	ASSIHPGQAEGTGELF
13	TRBV4-1	ASSQEERVRVEQF
15	TRBV7-2	ASSPRPKTGTGKEQF
12	TRBV19	ASSIDRSGGELF
12	TRBV9	ASSVESSTETQY
12	TRBV7-2	ASSRGGGLTEAF
14	TRBV11-3	ASSHSRLAGYNEQY
14	TRBV9	ASSVSEGARTYEQY
14	TRBV4-3	ASSQGAAGGADTQY
14	TRBV6-1	ASSERWRPTTDTQY
12	TRBV18	ASSKTSGGYEQY
14	TRBV7-9	ASSSGAGQGNQPQH
15	TRBV7-9	ASSLGGLRQGPYEQY
14	TRBV7-6	ASSRSGSGITGELF
11	TRBV6-5	ASSARGNQPQH
12	TRBV30	AWSKGTGPYEQY
15	TRBV4-3	ASSQDRAGTFSYEQY
14	TRBV6-6	ASNNLGRRHQETQY
15	TRBV27	ASSPRRATSKSYEQY
12	TRBV4-1	ASSQEGREKIQF
12	TRBV6-5	ASSWGQGEETQY
15	TRBV5-6	ASSWGGGTSLSNEQF
14	TRBV30	AWRFVVGQGSHGYT
18	TRBV11-3	ASSLALGLAGGPGGGELF
10	TRBV7-8	ASSLALNEQY